The 2 T cell receptor beta chains listed next were all sequenced from one sample in a study of cytomegalovirus exposure and HLA in healthy donors. The primer mix had 60 Vbeta and 13 Jbeta primers. TCRdb keeps only in-frame clones here, not all; method: immunoSEQ multiplex PCR. The table lists approximately 120,000 clones, 80% to 85% of them singletons. The sequenced sample consisted of PBMCs. The receptors were sampled from a woman in her thirties in good health and CMV-seronegative.

This rearrangement joins TRBV5-1 to TRBJ2-2; TRBD2 is a possible D gene (5 bases). This CDR3 spans 15 amino acids. Germline V gene data show CDR1 as SGHRS and CDR2 as YFSETQ. Trimming stripped 2 bases from V and 2 bases from J, with 10 bases between. In DNA, the CDR3 is TGCGCCAGCAGCTTTGGAGGAGGAAACACCGGGGAGCTGTTTTTT. Its translation is CASSFGGGNTGELFF. Using reference TRBV5-1 and TRBJ2-2 for the parts outside the CDR3, the full variable domain is KAGVTQTPRYLIKTRGQQVTLSCSPISGHRSVSWYQQTPGQGLQFLFEYFSETQRNKGNFPGRFSGRQFSNSRSEMNVSTLELGDSALYLCASSFGGGNTGELFFGEGSRLTVL.

The chain couples TRBV27 to TRBJ1-5, with 7 nucleotides matching TRBD1. With 8 bases clipped from V and 0 bases from J, the junction kept 1 base outside the gene matches. Germline V CDR1 and CDR2: MNHEY, SMNVEV (reference sequence). CDR3 length: 13 amino acids. The CDR3 DNA follows: TGTGCCAGCGGACAGGATAGCAATCAGCCCCAGCATTTT. It translates to CASGQDSNQPQHF.